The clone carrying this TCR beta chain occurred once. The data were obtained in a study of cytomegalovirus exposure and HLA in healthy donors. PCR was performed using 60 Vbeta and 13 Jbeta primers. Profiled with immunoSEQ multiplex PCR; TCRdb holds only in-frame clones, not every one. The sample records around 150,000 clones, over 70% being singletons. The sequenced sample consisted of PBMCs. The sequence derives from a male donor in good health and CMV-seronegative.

CDR3 DNA sequence: TGTGCCAGCAGCCGATGGGAAGGGGAAGGCACAGATACGCAGTATTTT. Its protein is CASSRWEGEGTDTQYF. The chain couples TRBV7-2 to TRBJ2-3; maybe TRBD1 (5 bases). The germline gives CDR1 SGHTA, CDR2 FQGNSA. The CDR3 contains 16 residues. Deletions cut 5 bases from V and 1 base from J, with 16 bases between.